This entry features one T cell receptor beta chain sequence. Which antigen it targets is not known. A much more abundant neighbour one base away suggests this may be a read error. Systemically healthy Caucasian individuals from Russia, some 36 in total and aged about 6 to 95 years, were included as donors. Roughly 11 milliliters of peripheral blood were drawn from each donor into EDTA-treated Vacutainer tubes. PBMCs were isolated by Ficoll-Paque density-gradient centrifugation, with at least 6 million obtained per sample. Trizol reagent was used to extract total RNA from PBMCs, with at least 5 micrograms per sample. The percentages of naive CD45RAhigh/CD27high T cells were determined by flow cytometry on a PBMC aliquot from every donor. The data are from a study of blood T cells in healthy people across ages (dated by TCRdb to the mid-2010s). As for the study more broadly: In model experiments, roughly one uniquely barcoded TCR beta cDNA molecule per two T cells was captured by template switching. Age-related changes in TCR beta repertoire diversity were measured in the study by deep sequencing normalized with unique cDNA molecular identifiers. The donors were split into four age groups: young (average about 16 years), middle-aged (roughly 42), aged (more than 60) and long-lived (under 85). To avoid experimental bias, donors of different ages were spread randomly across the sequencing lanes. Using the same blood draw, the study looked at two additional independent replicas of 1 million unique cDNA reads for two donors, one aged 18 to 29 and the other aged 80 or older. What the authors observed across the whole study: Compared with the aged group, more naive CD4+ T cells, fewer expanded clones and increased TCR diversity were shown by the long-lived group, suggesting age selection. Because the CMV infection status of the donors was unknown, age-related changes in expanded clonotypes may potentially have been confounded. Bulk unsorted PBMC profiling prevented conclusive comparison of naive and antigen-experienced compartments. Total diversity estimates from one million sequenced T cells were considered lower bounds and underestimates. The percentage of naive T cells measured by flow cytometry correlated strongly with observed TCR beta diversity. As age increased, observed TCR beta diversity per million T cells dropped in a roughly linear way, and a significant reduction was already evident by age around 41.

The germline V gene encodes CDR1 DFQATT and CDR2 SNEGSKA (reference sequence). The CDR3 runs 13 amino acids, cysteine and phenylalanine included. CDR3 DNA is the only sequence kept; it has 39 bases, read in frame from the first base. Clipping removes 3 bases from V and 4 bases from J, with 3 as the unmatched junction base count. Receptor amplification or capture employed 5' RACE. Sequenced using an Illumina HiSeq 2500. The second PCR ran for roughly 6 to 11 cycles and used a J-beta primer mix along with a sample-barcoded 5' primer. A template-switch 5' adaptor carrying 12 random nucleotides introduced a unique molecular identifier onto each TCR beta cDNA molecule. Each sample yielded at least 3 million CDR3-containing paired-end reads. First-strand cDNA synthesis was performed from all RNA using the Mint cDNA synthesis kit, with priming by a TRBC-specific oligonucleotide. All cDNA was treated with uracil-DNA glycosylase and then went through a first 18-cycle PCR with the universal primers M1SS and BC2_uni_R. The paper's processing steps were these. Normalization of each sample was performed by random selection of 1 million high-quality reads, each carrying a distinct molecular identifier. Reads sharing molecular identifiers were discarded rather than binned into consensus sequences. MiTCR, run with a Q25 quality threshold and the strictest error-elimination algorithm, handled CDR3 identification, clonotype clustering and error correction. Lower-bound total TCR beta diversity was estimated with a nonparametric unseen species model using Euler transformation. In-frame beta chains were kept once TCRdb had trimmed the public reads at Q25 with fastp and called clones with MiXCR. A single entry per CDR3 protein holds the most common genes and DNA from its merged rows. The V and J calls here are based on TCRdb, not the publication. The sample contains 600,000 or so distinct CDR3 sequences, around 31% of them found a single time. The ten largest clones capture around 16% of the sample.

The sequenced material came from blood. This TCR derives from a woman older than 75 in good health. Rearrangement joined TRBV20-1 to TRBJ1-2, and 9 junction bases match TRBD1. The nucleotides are TGCAGTGCTAGTGGACAGGGGAGCTATGGCTACACCTTC. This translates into CSASGQGSYGYTF.